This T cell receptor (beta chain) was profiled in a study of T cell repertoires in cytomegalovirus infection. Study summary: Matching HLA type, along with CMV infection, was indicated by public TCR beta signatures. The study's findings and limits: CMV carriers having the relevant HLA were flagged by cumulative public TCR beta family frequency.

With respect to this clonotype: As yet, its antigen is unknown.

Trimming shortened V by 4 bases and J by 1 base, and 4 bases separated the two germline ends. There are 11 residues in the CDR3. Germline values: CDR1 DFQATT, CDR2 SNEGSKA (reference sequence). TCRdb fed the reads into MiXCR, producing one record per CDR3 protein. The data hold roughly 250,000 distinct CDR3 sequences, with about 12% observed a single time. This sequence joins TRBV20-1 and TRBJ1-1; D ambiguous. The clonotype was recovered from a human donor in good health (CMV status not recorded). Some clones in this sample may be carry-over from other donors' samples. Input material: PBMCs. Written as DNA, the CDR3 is TGCAGTGCTACCGCGAACACTGAAGCTTTCTTT. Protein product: CSATANTEAFF.